Below, one T cell receptor beta chain is given with its context. Its antigen is unidentified. V was trimmed by 0 bases and J by 5 bases, leaving 2 bases between them. The CDR3 length is 11 residues. Germline CDR1 SGDLS, CDR2 YYNGEE. The source of the sample is a study of T cell responses to AZD1222 COVID-19 vaccine. Study-wide results and caveats: Scientists sampled the repertoires only once the peak T cell response had passed. Increased Spike-specific TCR breadth and depth were observed after two AZD1222 doses.

Here immunoSEQ multiplex PCR was the method, and the copy in TCRdb shows in-frame clones only, minus some. The repertoire includes some 100,000 clones, 70% to 90% of them detected once, and 16% sits in the top ten. V gene TRBV9 combines with J gene TRBJ1-2; D is unclear. Sequences were derived from peripheral blood, sampled on day 0 of AZD1222 vaccination. This TCR came from an adult in good health. The CDR3 protein is CASSVGYGYTF. DNA for the CDR3: TGTGCCAGCAGCGTAGGGTATGGCTACACCTTC.